This T cell receptor beta chain comes out of a study of blood T cell repertoires in COVID-19. Original analysis: Reference gene primer amplification in the assay estimated nucleated cell counts. Clones were sequenced by immunoSEQ multiplex PCR, and TCRdb holds only the in-frame ones, with some missing. D and trimming were read from the DNA, whereas the V and J calls and clone size are those reported in that table. The profile shows approximately 250,000 clones, 85% to 95% of them singletons. Study members were between about 18 and 100 years old and lived in 24 US regions. The sequence derives from a man in his forties who had been exposed to COVID-19. The sequencing sample was made of PBMCs or T cells enriched from blood (not recorded which).

CDR3: CASSLTGGAMDGYTF. The DNA for the CDR3 is TGTGCCAGCAGCCTCACAGGGGGCGCAATGGATGGCTACACCTTC. The chain is built from TRBV7-2 and TRBJ1-2; TRBD1 matches 9 bases. The CDR3 runs 15 residues. After removal of 5 bases from V and 6 bases from J, the junction contained 10 bases not matched to a gene. Germline lookup yields CDR1 SGHTA and CDR2 FQGNSA.